The following is a TCR beta chain sequence with its context. Its antigen remains unidentified. One base away there is no much larger clone; base qualities are not given. The entry originates in a study of cytomegalovirus exposure and HLA in healthy donors (dated by TCRdb to 2016 to 2017). In the study overall: According to an earlier analysis of 550 to 700 of the donors, about 179 million T cells yielded roughly 110 million unique TCR beta sequences and 276 Gb of sequence data. An early release that covered more than 550 HLA-typed donors contained approximately 300 gigabases of sequencing data and tens of millions of unique TCR sequences. About five DR-DQ haplotypes were treated as single units for association and clustering because of strong linkage in the cohort. The study was designed to test whether signatures of past pathogen exposure could be identified by cataloging public T cell receptors. The number of typed donors differed by locus: about 620-640 for A, B, C, DRB1 and DQB1; 522 for DQA1; approximately 610 for DPA1; and around 490 for DPB1. A later analysis re-analyzed previously published TCR beta repertoires from about 600 donors and added high-resolution HLA genotyping to study TCR occurrence patterns. Of the 300 to 500 genotyped donors, approximately 81% were placed in the genetic ancestry cluster associated with self-reported Caucasian donors. All discovery cohort repertoires had been generated on a single sequencing platform. HLA typing covered class I and class II loci at four-digit resolution. Along with the approximately 700-subject first cohort, a separate validation cohort of over a hundred different subjects was used. Donor age, sex, ethnicity and CMV serostatus were compiled alongside the repertoire data. In the later analysis, no new phenotypic data were used to find candidate immune exposures; instead, reliance was placed on TCR beta sequences and their occurrence across donors. To predict cytomegalovirus infection status, the study brought together high-throughput TCR immunosequencing, statistical association of individual TCRs with disease status, and machine learning. A later genetic analysis took genome-wide SNP genotypes for about three fifths of the 666 donors and used that subset as a discovery cohort. Across approximately 420 genotyped donors of the cohort, an average of roughly 250,000 unique TCR beta nucleotide sequences per donor were sequenced, and roughly a sixth of those sequences were non-productive. Using immunosequencing, the study profiled T cell repertoires from 500 to 800 subjects and related those repertoires to cytomegalovirus serostatus. In an earlier analysis of several hundred of the donors, high-throughput TCR beta sequencing was used to judge whether each TCR beta V gene segment behaved as functional or pseudogenic. Results and caveats for the whole study, not just this receptor: A later analysis found that TCR association rates varied across HLA loci, with DRB1 alleles showing the most associated TCRs and HLA-C alleles the fewest. In a later genetic analysis, fewer N-insertions in productive TCRs were reported among donors in an Asian-associated ancestry cluster than the roughly 700-donor mean. A later analysis reported that several top co-occurrence clusters appeared linked to parvovirus B19, influenza, CMV and Epstein-Barr virus. A further reported finding was that TCR beta sequences accurately predicted the HLA-A and HLA-B alleles for most subjects in the first cohort. A cluster of highly shared sequence variants was judged likely to be a technical artifact of the sequencing pipeline. CMV serostatus was the only immune exposure information available for the cohort. The classifier was reported to diagnose cytomegalovirus status with high specificity and sensitivity in both the original and validation cohorts. When HLA alleles, especially DR and DQ, strongly co-occurred, TCR associations were difficult to assign to individual alleles. The cohort was sequenced for TCR beta chains only, and without alpha or paired-chain data the features that could be detected were limited. Some 16 rarely observed V segments, including chromosome 9 orphons, were excluded from the earlier analysis of several hundred of the donors because counts were too low. While some public TCRs were present in many individuals, most TCR sequences turned up only very rarely across donors. At a false discovery rate of 0.05, a later analysis linked 16,000 or so TCR beta sequences to specific HLA alleles. The authors suggested that the approach could potentially be extended to other disease states and immunological phenotypes. In a later genetic analysis, a missense DCLRE1C variant was associated with V-gene and J-gene trimming of TCR beta chains, and the association was replicated in an independent cohort. Because some donors lacked HLA typing at each locus, the association tests relied only on the typed subset. In the study, 150 to 200 TCR beta chains were listed as associated with cytomegalovirus. Broadly in line with IMGT annotations, most TCR beta V segments showed up in productive rearrangements about 87% or about 30% of the time in an earlier analysis of about 500 of the donors. In a later analysis, most CMV-associated TCR beta chains were found to appear HLA-restricted, with HLA associations seemingly driven largely by CMV exposure. Three of the identified cytomegalovirus-associated TCR beta chains were confirmed in vitro to be specific for cytomegalovirus antigens. Some IMGT-functional V segments, including TRBV6-2 and TRBV6-3, could not be told apart with the 87-base-pair reads, so those segments were excluded. Compared with equally common non-associated chains, HLA-associated TCR beta chains in a later analysis were more clonally expanded and had lower generation probabilities. Presence/absence analyses assumed roughly uniform sequencing depth across donors, an assumption that may not hold. Correlated functional status among segregating V segments might reflect linkage disequilibrium, but an unknown experimental factor could not be ruled out.

Deletion took 8 bases off V and 5 bases off J, with a span of 21 bases between the germline ends. CDR1 and CDR2 are drawn from the germline V gene (reference sequence): GTSNPN, SVGIG. The CDR3, cysteine through phenylalanine, is 14 amino acids long. The entry retains the CDR3 DNA only, 42 bases that are in frame from base 1. In total, roughly 670 healthy bone marrow donors made up the cohort. At the time of sampling, all cohort members were nominally healthy, though unrecorded immune exposures were likely present. The donor was CMV seropositive and belonged to the group of some 290 seropositive cohort members. A peripheral blood sample was collected from each donor, and TCR beta sequencing was performed on peripheral blood mononuclear cells. The Qiagen DNeasy Blood Extraction Kit was used to extract genomic DNA from the blood cell samples. Library preparation employed the immunoSEQ multiplex PCR assay. For the multiplex PCR, a mixture combining 60 forward primers for TCR Vbeta segments and 13 reverse primers for TCR Jbeta segments was used. Amplification of the CDR3 region of rearranged TCR beta genes was performed with a multiplex PCR assay on genomic DNA. Amplified TCR beta libraries were sequenced as 87-base-pair reads on the Illumina HiSeq System. The original pipeline was this. A later analysis counted about 82 million unique TCR beta chains across the 650 to 800 repertoires, and some 11 million of these chains were shared by at least two donors. To remove PCR and sequencing errors, raw reads were error-corrected and collapsed into unique sequences using a nearest-neighbor algorithm that merged closely related sequences. Alignment of CDR3 sequences to IMGT reference sequences was used to assign V, D and J gene segments. For a sequence to be retained, a match of at least six nucleotides to both a V gene segment and a J gene segment was required. A rearrangement counted as productive if the CDR3 had no stop codons and remained in frame with V and J, and every other rearrangement counted as non-productive. Following IMGT convention, CDR3 was defined as the stretch from the second conserved V-encoded cysteine up to the conserved J-encoded phenylalanine. In an earlier analysis of around 570 of the donors, sequences lacking an unambiguous match to a single V gene segment were excluded. An earlier analysis of roughly 590 of the donors called V segments functional above 56.7% productive rearrangements and segregating when the between-donor standard deviation exceeded 5%. To diagnose cytomegalovirus status from the catalog of TCR beta chain sequences, a statistical classification framework was built. V and J gene assignment, in a later analysis, came from comparing TCR nucleotide sequences with IMGT/GENE-DB human TR gene sequences. Using the TCRdist pipeline, a later analysis assigned CDR3 sequences along with most-parsimonious VDJ recombination scenarios. A later analysis defined each TCR beta chain by its CDR3 amino acid sequence plus V-gene family, and excluded reads lacking a unique V-gene family. A later analysis removed 500 to 600 highly shared, low-generation-probability nucleotide sequences to deal with suspected cross-contamination and a sequencing artifact. In a later analysis, a clonal expansion index for each public chain was calculated from normalized within-repertoire ranks of inferred template counts. In a later analysis, generation probabilities were computed using a VDJ recombination model fitted to out-of-frame rearrangements, and the results were checked against IGoR. Hypergeometric tests were used in a later analysis to score TCR-TCR, TCR-HLA and TCR-CMV co-occurrence, with a repertoire-size bias correction applied to the TCR pairs. False discovery rates were estimated in a later analysis by permuting HLA or CMV assignments 20 times. A later analysis grouped co-occurring TCRs with DBSCAN, adding TCRdist sequence similarity when clustering within HLA-allele-positive subsets. Repertoires with fewer than 30,000 or more than 120,000 public chains, plus five repertoires with anomalous nucleotide sharing, were excluded from co-occurrence clustering. TCRdb re-hosts the immuneACCESS table, in-frame sequences only. Its copies lack some clones; in the studies checked, an unresolved V gene accounts for under half of them, and the cause for the rest is not known. The DNA gave D and trimming, while V, J and clone size come from that table. The sample table lists fewer than 150,000 clones, around three quarters of them with a count of one. The ten biggest clones cover 6.5% to 7% of the sample.

The sequenced sample consisted of PBMCs. The TCR originated in a man between 40 and 49 years old in good health and CMV-seropositive. The receptor chain draws on TRBV30 and TRBJ1-1; matching of 5 bases hints at TRBD1 as the D gene. CDR3 reads: CAQMGDSRGTEAFF. The DNA reads TGTGCCCAAATGGGGGACTCACGCGGGACTGAAGCTTTCTTT.